The sequence of this T cell receptor (beta chain) was determined in a study of T cell responses to AZD1222 COVID-19 vaccine. The assay was immunoSEQ multiplex PCR, and TCRdb's table has in-frame clones only and misses some. The data hold around 210,000 clones, with about 94% observed a single time. From germline, CDR1 is SGDLS and CDR2 YYNGEE. The CDR3 has 15 amino acids. The ends were cut back, 4 bases at V and 5 bases at J, with 19 bases in the middle. The gene calls are TRBV9 and TRBJ2-7, with D unclear. This clonotype was sampled from an adult who received the MenACWY meningococcal vaccine as a control. Sequenced here: peripheral blood, sampled 28 days after the second dose of the MenACWY control vaccine. The CDR3, as DNA: TGTGCCAGCAGCCCAGAGGCAGGCGTTAACCACGAGCAGTACTTC. Its protein product is CASSPEAGVNHEQYF.